The clone carrying this T cell receptor (beta chain) occurred once. TCRdb's copy holds only in-frame clones and misses some; the assay was immunoSEQ multiplex PCR. The sample has about 70,000 clones; roughly 92% are singletons. This sample was included in a study of T cell changes during pregnancy in multiple sclerosis. Germline V lookup: CDR1 SEHNR, CDR2 FQNEAQ (reference sequence). CDR3 size: 15 residues. With V trimmed by 8 bases and J by 0 bases, 6 bases remained unmatched. The sample here was CD8+ T cells from peripheral blood mononuclear cells, taken in the third trimester of pregnancy. The receptor was derived from a female donor in good health, enrolled as a control in a pregnancy study. The chain links TRBV7-9 to TRBJ1-2, with TRBD1 matching over 10 bases. CDR3 in DNA: TGTGCCAGCTCTTCCGGGACAGGGGCTAACTATGGCTACACCTTC. Protein: CASSSGTGANYGYTF. Full variable domain (rest looked up from reference TRBV7-9 and TRBJ1-2): DTGVSQNPRHKITKRGQNVTFRCDPISEHNRLYWYRQTLGQGPEFLTYFQNEAQLEKSRLLSDRFSAERPKGSFSTLEIQRTEQGDSAMYLCASSSGTGANYGYTFGSGTRLTVV.